The TCR beta chain under discussion was sequenced for a study of blood T cell repertoires in COVID-19 (TCRdb year 2020). Regarding the complete study: Collaborator samples came from the United States, Italy and Spain and covered acute and convalescent phases of COVID-19. The material from the prospective study consisted of cDNA or gDNA derived from T cells, B-cell-depleted T cells, or PBMCs. Subjects who had been exposed to COVID-19, were actively infected with it, or had recovered from it provided the deeply sampled blood TCRbeta repertoires that made up the dataset. A freely available public database, intended as a resource for researchers studying the immune response to SARS-CoV-2, is where the repertoires were released. Samples were obtained from the ongoing ImmuneRACE study (first 160 participants) and from approximately 1,200 subjects provided by 6 global collaborators. Sample metadata almost always included a de-identified subject ID, COVID-19 status, age in years and sex. Where available, HLA class I and class II types were taken from metadata supplied by the sample provider and were not determined by assay-based typing.

Comment on this clone: Its target antigen remains unknown. The junction differs from germline at one of its ends, possibly a read error.

Enrolling through a virtual design, the prospective study's participants ranged in age from roughly 18 to 95 years and lived across about two dozen United States geographic areas. To assign participants to cohorts, the prospective study relied on clinical history that participants themselves reported in a screening survey and a study questionnaire. In the prospective study, mobile phlebotomists collected whole blood, serum and a nasopharyngeal or oropharyngeal swab from each participant. Prospective study participants could optionally give additional blood draws and questionnaires over an approximately two-month period. Before DNA extraction, prospective study blood samples were shipped either frozen or at room temperature. Including the terminal cysteine and phenylalanine, the CDR3 comprises 14 residues. Of the read, only the CDR3 DNA is kept; its 42 bases are in frame from base 1. The germline V gene gives CDR1 as LGHNA and CDR2 as YSLEER.

The investigation overall reported the following: The amount of clinical and demographic metadata varied by source and participant and was provided uncurated.

TCRbeta CDR3 regions were amplified from genomic DNA using the immunoSEQ Assay, a bias-controlled multiplex PCR. Concerning the study's data processing: Within the assay, amplification of reference gene primers was used to estimate how many nucleated cells each sample contained. To quantify the absolute abundance of each unique TCRbeta CDR3 rearrangement, sequence reads were collapsed and filtered. For each sample, productive Simpson clonality was calculated by taking the square root of Simpson's diversity index across productive rearrangements. The immuneACCESS repertoire file appears here via TCRdb, limited to in-frame rearrangements. These files lack a portion of the clones; in checked studies, under half of the deficit traces to unresolved V genes, and the cause of the others is not known. V, J and clone size derive from that table, while D and trimming were established from the DNA sequence. This sample holds 280,000 or so clones; 90% were observed only once. Less than 2% of the sample comes from the top ten.

The receptor was isolated from a woman between 18 and 29 years old with acute COVID-19. Material for sequencing was PBMCs or T cells enriched from blood (not recorded which). The chain uses TRBV4-3 and TRBJ2-3; TRBD1 agrees with 7 junctional bases. CDR3 region: CASSQGHRTGTQYF. The sequence in DNA is TGCGCCAGCAGCCAAGGTCATAGGACAGGTACGCAGTATTTT.